This T cell receptor (beta chain) was found in a study of blood T cell repertoires in COVID-19. Study context: In each case, the material was cDNA or gDNA derived from T cells, B-cell-depleted T cells, or PBMCs.

The CDR3 totals 15 residues. Germline V gene lookup returns CDR1 SEHNR and CDR2 FQNEAQ (reference sequence). The ends were cut back, 1 base at V and 0 bases at J, with 10 bases in the middle. Sequencing was performed with immunoSEQ multiplex PCR; in TCRdb, only in-frame clones are kept and a portion is missing. This table holds approximately 70,000 clones, 88% found once. V and J are TRBV7-9 and TRBJ2-7; D is uncertain. The sequence was obtained from a woman in her seventies with acute or convalescent COVID-19. The specimen was peripheral blood. The CDR3 DNA reads TGTGCCAGCAGCTTAGGTGGCGGAATCTCCTACGAGCAGTACTTC. Residues: CASSLGGGISYEQYF. The entire variable domain, with the rest obtained from reference TRBV7-9 and TRBJ2-7, is as follows: DTGVSQNPRHKITKRGQNVTFRCDPISEHNRLYWYRQTLGQGPEFLTYFQNEAQLEKSRLLSDRFSAERPKGSFSTLEIQRTEQGDSAMYLCASSLGGGISYEQYFGPGTRLTVT.